This TCR beta chain was identified during a study of T cells in Graves' hyperthyroidism and ophthalmopathy (dated by TCRdb to the late 2010s). With regard to the full study: Peripheral blood was collected at initial diagnosis, before any treatment. TCR Vbeta CDR3 sequencing of around 130 peripheral blood samples (approximately 44 ophthalmopathy, 75 hyperthyroidism and approximately 17 progressor patients) is reported in the paper. The 75 to 100 discovery patients were randomly split 7:3 into training and test sets. In addition, the study compared T-cell repertoires in thyroid tissue and in blood from several Graves' hyperthyroidism patients. After blood sampling, hyperthyroidism patients were treated with methimazole at a starting dose of 30 mg daily, and ophthalmopathy patients were treated with high-dose intravenous methylprednisolone. An independent validation cohort of about 20 hyperthyroidism patients and 17 patients who later progressed to ophthalmopathy tested prospective prediction of ophthalmopathy. A discovery cohort of 95 to 100 patients, roughly 43 with Graves' ophthalmopathy and more than 55 with stable Graves' hyperthyroidism, was used to find distinguishing TCR V-J signatures.

The TCR beta CDR3 regions were amplified from the RNA transcripts. For the first round of RT-PCR on the TCR CDR3, the HTBI primer set was used together with the Qiagen OneStep RT-PCR kit. A second multiplex PCR round built the libraries, followed by size selection and purification. The libraries were sequenced on an Illumina HiSeq2000 using paired-end 100 bp reads. Processing in the source paper ran as follows. SOAPnuke was used to process the raw data, throwing out any read that contained adapters or uncalled bases, had a mean Phred below 15, or lacked an exact constant-primer or identifier match. COPE v1.2.5 was used to merge the high-quality paired reads, and each unique nucleotide sequence was defined as a clonotype. MiTCR v1.1 was used to align the clonotypes against IMGT TRBV, TRBD and TRBJ reference segments. Analysis was restricted to V-J combinations with a frequency above 0.0001, which covered roughly 99% of repertoires. The TCS score was defined as F50 (clonal expansion) divided by E x V (chaos), with BLOSUM62-based TCRdist calculated between CDR3 peptides within each V-J. Welch's t-statistics and random forest reduced 500 to 650 V-J features to 13, which were used in a naive Bayes classifier (R e1071). The similarity between thyroid and blood repertoires was quantified using the Morisita-Horn index. The public reads were reanalyzed by TCRdb: fastp trimming at Q25, MiXCR alignment, in-frame beta chains only. Rows merge per CDR3 protein into single entries with the most common DNA and genes. TCRdb, not the authors, supplied the V and J calls. The sample table lists 550,000 to 700,000 distinct CDR3 sequences, roughly 14% of them with a count of one. The ten largest clones take up about 4% of the sample.

What the authors observed across the whole study: No statistical method was used to fix the sample size in advance, and group allocation was not hidden from the investigators. In validation, the model predicted progression to ophthalmopathy a median of around 6.5 months before onset, with about 64% sensitivity and roughly 79% specificity. In cross-validation, a model built on a 13 V-J signature told ophthalmopathy apart from stable hyperthyroidism with 85% to 90% sensitivity and roughly 81% specificity, and in testing the same model reached 80%/75%. Blood samples also contained most of the expanded thyroid clonotypes (frequency above 0.001), which suggests that blood repertoires may reflect thyroid immune responses.

This clonotype was observed many times. Its cognate antigen has yet to be identified. Per-nucleotide qualities are absent, and no much larger clonotype sits a single base away. Moderately to severely active disease, a Clinical Activity Score of at least 3, a NOSPECS grade of at least 4, and a duration under 3 months were present in ophthalmopathy patients. Exclusion was applied to patients with uncontrolled infections, other autoimmune diseases, pregnancy or lactation. Clinical symptoms, serum thyroxine and TRAb, thyroid ultrasound, and orbital computed tomography formed the basis for the diagnoses. Ficoll-Paque density gradient centrifugation was used to isolate PBMCs from about 10 ml of fresh peripheral blood. Total RNA was extracted using Trizol reagent, and RNA quality was assessed on an Agilent 2100 Bioanalyzer. This TCR was recovered from a woman aged 40 to 50 with Graves' ophthalmopathy. Sequenced sample: blood.

CDR3 loop: CASTINTEAFF. Read as DNA, the sequence is TGTGCCAGCACAATTAACACTGAAGCTTTCTTT. Here the chain combines TRBV2 and TRBJ1-1, with an unclear D gene assignment. CDR1 and CDR2 were assigned from the germline V gene as SNHLY and FYNNEI. The CDR3 spans 11 residues, from the cysteine through the phenylalanine. Just CDR3 DNA is preserved here, 33 bases in frame from base 1. The V and J ends are trimmed by 7 bases and 2 bases, leaving 5 bases between them.